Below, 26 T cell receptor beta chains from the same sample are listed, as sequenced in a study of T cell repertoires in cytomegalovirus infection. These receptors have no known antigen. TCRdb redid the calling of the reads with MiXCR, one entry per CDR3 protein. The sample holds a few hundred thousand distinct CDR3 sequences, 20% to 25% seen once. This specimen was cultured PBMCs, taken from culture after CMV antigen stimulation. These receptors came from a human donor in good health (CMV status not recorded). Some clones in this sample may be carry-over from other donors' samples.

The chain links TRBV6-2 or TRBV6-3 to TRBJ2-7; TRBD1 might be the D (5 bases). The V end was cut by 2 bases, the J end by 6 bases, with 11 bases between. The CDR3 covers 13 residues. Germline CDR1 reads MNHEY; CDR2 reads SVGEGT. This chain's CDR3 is CASSYKTVGEQYF. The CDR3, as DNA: TGTGCCAGCAGTTACAAGACAGTCGGCGAGCAGTACTTC.

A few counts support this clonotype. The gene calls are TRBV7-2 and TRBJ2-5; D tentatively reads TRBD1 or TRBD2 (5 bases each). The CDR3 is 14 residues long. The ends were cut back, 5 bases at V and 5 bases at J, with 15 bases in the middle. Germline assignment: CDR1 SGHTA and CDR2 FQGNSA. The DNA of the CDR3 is TGTGCCAGCAGCCCGAACCTGTGGGGGGAGACCCAGTACTTC. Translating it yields CASSPNLWGETQYF.

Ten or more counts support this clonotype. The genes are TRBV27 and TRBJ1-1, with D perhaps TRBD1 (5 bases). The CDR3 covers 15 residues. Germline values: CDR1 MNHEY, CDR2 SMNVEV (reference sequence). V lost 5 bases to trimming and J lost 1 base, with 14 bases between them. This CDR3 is CASSPLGVKNTEAFF. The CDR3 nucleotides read TGTGCCAGCAGTCCGCTGGGGGTCAAGAACACTGAAGCTTTCTTT.

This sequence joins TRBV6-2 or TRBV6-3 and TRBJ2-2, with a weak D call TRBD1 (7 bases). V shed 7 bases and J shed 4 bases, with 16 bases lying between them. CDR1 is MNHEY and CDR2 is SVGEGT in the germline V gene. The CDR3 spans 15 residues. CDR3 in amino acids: CASTHRGGVTGELFF. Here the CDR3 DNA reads TGTGCCAGCACCCACAGGGGCGGGGTCACCGGGGAGCTGTTTTTT.

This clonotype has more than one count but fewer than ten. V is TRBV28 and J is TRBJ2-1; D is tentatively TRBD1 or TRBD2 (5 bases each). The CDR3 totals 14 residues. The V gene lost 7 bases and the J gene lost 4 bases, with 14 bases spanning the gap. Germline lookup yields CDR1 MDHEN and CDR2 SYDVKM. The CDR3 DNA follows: TGTGCCAGCACTGTCGGGGACGGTTACAATGAGCAGTTCTTC. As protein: CASTVGDGYNEQFF.

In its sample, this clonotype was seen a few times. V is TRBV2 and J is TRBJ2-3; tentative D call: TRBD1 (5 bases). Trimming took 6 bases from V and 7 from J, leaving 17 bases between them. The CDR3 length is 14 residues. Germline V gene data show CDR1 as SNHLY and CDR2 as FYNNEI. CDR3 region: CASRTPKGAHTQYF. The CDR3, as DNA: TGTGCCAGCAGGACCCCCAAAGGGGCCCATACGCAGTATTTT.

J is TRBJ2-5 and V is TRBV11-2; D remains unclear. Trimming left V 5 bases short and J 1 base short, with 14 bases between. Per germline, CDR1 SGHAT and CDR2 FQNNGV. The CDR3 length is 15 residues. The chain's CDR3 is CASSTLVEIQETQYF. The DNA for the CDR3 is TGTGCCAGCAGCACCTTGGTCGAGATCCAAGAGACCCAGTACTTC. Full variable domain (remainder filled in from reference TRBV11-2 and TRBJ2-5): EAGVAQSPRYKIIEKRQSVAFWCNPISGHATLYWYQQILGQGPKLLIQFQNNGVVDDSQLPKDRFSAERLKGVDSTLKIQPAKLEDSAVYLCASSTLVEIQETQYFGPGTRLLVL.

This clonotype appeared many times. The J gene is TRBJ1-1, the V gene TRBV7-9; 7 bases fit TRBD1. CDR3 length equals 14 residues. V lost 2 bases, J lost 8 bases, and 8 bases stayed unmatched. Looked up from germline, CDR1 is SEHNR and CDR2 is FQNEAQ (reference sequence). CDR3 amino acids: CASSLRLGGAEAFF. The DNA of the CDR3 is TGTGCCAGCAGCTTAAGGTTAGGGGGCGCCGAAGCTTTCTTT.

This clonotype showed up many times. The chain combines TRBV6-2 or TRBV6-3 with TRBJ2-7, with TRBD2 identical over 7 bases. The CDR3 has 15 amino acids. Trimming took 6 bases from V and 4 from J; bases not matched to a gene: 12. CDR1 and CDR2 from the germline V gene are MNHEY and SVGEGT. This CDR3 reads CASSSFWEGNYEQYV. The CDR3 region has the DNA TGTGCCAGCAGCTCGTTTTGGGAGGGTAATTACGAGCAGTACGTC.

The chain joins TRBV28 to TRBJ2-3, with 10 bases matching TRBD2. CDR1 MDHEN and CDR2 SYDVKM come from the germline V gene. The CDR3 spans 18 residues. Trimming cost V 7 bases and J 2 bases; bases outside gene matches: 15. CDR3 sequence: CASNWNPVSGRSTDTQYF. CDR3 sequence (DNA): TGTGCCAGCAATTGGAATCCGGTTAGCGGGAGGTCCACAGATACGCAGTATTTT. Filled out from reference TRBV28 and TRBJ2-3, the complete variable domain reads DVKVTQSSRYLVKRTGEKVFLECVQDMDHENMFWYRQDPGLGLRLIYFSYDVKMKEKGDIPEGYSVSREKKERFSLILESASTNQTSMYLCASNWNPVSGRSTDTQYFGPGTRLTVL.

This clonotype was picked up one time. The CDR3 spells CASSPTVNGLGNQPQHF. CDR3 sequence (DNA): TGTGCCAGCTCACCAACGGTTAACGGCCTGGGCAATCAGCCCCAGCATTTT. This chain uses TRBV18 with TRBJ1-5; D is ambiguous. The CDR3 length is 17 residues. V lost 2 bases, J lost 2 bases, and 16 bases lay in between. Germline loops: CDR1 KGHSH, CDR2 LQKENI.

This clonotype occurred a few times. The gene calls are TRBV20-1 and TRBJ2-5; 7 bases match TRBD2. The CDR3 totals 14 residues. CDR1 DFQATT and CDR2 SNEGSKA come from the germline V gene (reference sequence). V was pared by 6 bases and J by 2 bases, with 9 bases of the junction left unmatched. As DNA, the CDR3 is TGCAGTGCGAGGGGACGGGAGGCTCAAGAGACCCAGTACTTC. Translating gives CSARGREAQETQYF.

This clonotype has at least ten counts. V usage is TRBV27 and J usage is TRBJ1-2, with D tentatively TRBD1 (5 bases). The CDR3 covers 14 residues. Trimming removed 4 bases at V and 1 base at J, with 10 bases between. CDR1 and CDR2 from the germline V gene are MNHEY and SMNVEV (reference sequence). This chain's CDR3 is CASSYWGLNYGYTF. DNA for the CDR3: TGTGCCAGCAGTTACTGGGGCCTTAACTATGGCTACACCTTC.

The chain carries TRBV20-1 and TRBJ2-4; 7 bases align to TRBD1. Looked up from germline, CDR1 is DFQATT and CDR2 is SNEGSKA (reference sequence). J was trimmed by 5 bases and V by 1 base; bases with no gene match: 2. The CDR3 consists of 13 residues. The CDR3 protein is CSARGDRENIQYF. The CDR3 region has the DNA TGCAGTGCTAGAGGTGACAGGGAAAACATTCAGTACTTC.

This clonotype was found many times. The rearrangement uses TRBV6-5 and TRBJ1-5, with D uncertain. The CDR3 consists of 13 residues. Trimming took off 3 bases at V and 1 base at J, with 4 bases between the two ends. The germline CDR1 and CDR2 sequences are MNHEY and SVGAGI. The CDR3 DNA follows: TGTGCCAGCAGTTATAGGAGCAATCAGCCCCAGCATTTT. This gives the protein CASSYRSNQPQHF.

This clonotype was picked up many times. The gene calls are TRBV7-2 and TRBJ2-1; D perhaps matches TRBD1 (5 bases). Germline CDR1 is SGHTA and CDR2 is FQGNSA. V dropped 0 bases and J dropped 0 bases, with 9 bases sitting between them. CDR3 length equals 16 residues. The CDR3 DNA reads TGTGCCAGCAGCTTAGCCGCAGGGTACTCCTACAATGAGCAGTTCTTC. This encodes CASSLAAGYSYNEQFF. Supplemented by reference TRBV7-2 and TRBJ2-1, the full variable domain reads GAGVSQSPSNKVTEKGKDVELRCDPISGHTALYWYRQSLGQGLEFLIYFQGNSAPDKSGLPSDRFSAERTGGSVSTLTIQRTQQEDSAVYLCASSLAAGYSYNEQFFGPGTRLTVL.

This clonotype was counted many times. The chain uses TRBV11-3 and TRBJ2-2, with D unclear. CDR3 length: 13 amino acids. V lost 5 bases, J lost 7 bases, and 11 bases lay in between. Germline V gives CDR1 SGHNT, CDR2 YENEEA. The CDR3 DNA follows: TGTGCCAGCAGCCAAAGCCGGAACGGGGAGCTGTTTTTT. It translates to CASSQSRNGELFF. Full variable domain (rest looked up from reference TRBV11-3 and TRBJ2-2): EAGVVQSPRYKIIEKKQPVAFWCNPISGHNTLYWYLQNLGQGPELLIRYENEEAVDDSQLPKDRFSAERLKGVDSTLKIQPAELGDSAVYLCASSQSRNGELFFGEGSRLTVL.

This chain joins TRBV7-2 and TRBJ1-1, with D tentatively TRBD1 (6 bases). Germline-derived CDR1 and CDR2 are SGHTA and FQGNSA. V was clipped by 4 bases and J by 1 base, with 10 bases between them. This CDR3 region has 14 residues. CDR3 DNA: TGTGCCAGCAGCTCTTGGGGACAGAACACTGAAGCTTTCTTT. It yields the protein CASSSWGQNTEAFF.

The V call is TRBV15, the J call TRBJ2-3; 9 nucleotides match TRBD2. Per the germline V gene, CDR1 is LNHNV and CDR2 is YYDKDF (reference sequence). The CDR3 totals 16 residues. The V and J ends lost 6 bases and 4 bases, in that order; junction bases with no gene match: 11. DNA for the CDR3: TGTGCCACCAGGAATAGGGGCGGGAGGGCCGCAGATACGCAGTATTTT. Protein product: CATRNRGGRAADTQYF.

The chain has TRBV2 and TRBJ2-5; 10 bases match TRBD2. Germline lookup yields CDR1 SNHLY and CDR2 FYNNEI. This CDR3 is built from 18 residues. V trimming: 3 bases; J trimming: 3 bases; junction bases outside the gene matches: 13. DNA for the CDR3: TGTGCCAGCAGTGAGACCAGACAGTCTAGCGGGAGTAAAGAGACCCAGTACTTC. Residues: CASSETRQSSGSKETQYF.

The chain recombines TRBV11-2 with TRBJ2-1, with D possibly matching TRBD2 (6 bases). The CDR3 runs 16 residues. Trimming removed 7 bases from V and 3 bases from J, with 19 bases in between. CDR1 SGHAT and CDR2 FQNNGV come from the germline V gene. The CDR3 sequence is CASTDLGGERYNEQFF. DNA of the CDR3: TGTGCCAGCACCGACCTGGGCGGGGAGCGCTACAATGAGCAGTTCTTC.

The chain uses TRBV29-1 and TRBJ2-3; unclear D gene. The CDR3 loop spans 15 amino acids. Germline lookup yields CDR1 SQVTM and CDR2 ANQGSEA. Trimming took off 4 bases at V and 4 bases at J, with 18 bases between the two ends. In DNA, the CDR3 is TGCAGCGTTGTCGCCACCGACCCACACGCAGATACGCAGTATTTT. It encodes CSVVATDPHADTQYF.

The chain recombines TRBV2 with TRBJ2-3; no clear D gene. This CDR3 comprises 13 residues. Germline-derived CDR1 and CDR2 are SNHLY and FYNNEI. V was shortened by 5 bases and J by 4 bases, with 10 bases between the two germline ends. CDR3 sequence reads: CASSRGWADTQYF. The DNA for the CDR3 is TGTGCCAGCAGTCGTGGTTGGGCAGATACGCAGTATTTT.

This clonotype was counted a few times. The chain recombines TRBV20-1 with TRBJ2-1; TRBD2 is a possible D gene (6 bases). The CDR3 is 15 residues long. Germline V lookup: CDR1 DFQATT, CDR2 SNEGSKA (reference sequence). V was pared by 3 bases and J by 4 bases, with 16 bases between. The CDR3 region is CSASLPGGTYNEQFF. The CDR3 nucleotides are TGCAGTGCTAGCCTTCCTGGCGGGACTTACAATGAGCAGTTCTTC.

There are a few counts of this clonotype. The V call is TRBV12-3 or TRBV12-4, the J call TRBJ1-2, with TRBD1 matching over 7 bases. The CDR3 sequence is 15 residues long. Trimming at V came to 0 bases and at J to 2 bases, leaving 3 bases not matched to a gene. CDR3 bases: TGTGCCAGCAGTTTAGCGGGGGGACAGAACTATGGCTACACCTTC. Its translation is CASSLAGGQNYGYTF.

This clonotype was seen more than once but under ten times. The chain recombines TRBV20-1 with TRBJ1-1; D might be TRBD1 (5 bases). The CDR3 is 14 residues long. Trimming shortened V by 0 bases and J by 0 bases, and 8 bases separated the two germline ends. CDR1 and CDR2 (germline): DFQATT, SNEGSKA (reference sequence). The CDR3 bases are TGCAGTGCTAGAGACAGGGAGGTGAACACTGAAGCTTTCTTT. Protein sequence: CSARDREVNTEAFF.